A few counts support the clone carrying this T cell receptor (beta chain). What it binds is not known. The read finishes 3 residues shy of the CDR3 end, and the germline J gene is used to complete it. The data were obtained in a study of T cell clonality in common variable immunodeficiency. Study conclusions and caveats: CVID patient heterogeneity limited repertoire-clinical complication correlations. In common variable immunodeficiency, TCR beta chains reportedly carried fewer deletions and N-nucleotide insertions.

The data were produced by immunoSEQ multiplex PCR, yet TCRdb's version contains in-frame clones alone and is incomplete. The table lists roughly 39,000 clones, with no singletons. Caucasian heritage predominated among both patients and controls. The germline V gene encodes CDR1 DFQATT and CDR2 SNEGSKA (reference sequence). Trimming took 7 bases from V and 9 from J; bases not matched to a gene: 8. This CDR3 region has 13 residues. This receptor was identified in a human donor with common variable immunodeficiency. Sequenced sample: peripheral blood mononuclear cells. This chain joins TRBV20-1 and TRBJ2-1, with TRBD1 matching 11 bases. The CDR3 DNA, read in part, is TGCAGTGGAGAGGGACAGGGGGTTAGTGAG. This sequence encodes CSGEGQGVSE. The entire CDR3 reads CSGEGQGVSEQFF.